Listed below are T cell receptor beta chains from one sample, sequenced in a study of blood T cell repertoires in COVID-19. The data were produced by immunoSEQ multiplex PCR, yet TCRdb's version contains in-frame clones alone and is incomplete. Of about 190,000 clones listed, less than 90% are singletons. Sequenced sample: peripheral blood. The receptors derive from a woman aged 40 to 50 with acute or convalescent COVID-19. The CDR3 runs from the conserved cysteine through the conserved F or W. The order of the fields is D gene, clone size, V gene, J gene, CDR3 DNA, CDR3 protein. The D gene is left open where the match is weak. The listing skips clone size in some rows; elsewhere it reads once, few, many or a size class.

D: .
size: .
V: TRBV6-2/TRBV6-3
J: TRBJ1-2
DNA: TGTGCCAGCAGATACACAGTCCTCCGTTCTAACTATGGCTACACCTTC
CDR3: CASRYTVLRSNYGYTF

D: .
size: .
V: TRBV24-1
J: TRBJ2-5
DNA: TGTGCCACCAGGATGGGTTCAGGGGAGACCCAGTACTTC
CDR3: CATRMGSGETQYF

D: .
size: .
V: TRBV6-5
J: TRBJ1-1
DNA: TGTGCCTCCCCACGGGAGGGTTGGACTGAAGCTTTCTTT
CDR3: CASPREGWTEAFF

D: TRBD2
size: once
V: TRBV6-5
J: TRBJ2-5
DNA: TGTGCCAGCAGTTCATTTAGCGGGAGAGAGACCCAGTACTTC
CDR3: CASSSFSGRETQYF

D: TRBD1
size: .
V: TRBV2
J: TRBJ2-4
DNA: TGTGCCAGCAATAAAGTGGGGACAGCCTTAGCCAAAAACATTCAGTACTTC
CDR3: CASNKVGTALAKNIQYF

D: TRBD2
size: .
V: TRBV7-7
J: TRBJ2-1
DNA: TGTGCTAGCAGCCCCCGGACTAGCGGAAGTAGGTCCTCCAATGAGCAGTTCTTC
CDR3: CASSPRTSGSRSSNEQFF

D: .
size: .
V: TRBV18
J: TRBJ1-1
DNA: TGTGCCAGCTCCTATCTGGCAGACATGAACACTGAAGCTTTCTTT
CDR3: CASSYLADMNTEAFF

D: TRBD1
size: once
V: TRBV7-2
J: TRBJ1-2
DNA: TGTGCCAGCAGCTTAGAGACAGGGGTTGGGAACTATGGCTACACCTTC
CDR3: CASSLETGVGNYGYTF

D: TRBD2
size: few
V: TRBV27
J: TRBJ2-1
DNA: TGTGCCAGCAGTGTCGACGGGACTACCGACAATGAGCAGTTCTTC
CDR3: CASSVDGTTDNEQFF

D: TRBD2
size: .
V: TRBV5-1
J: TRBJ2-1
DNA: TGCGCCAGCAGCTTTGGACTAGCGGGGGCCTACAATGAGCAGTTCTTC
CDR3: CASSFGLAGAYNEQFF

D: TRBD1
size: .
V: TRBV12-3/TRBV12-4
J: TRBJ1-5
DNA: TGTGCCAGCAGAAAAGACAGGGATCAGCCCCAGCATTTT
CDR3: CASRKDRDQPQHF

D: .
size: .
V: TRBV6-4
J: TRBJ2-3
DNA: TGTGCCAGCAGTGACTCGTCTTTCTCGGTCACAGATACGCAGTATTTT
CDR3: CASSDSSFSVTDTQYF

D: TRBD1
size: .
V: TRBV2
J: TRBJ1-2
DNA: TGTGCCAGCGTCGGGCGGACAGGAAAAACTAACTATGGCTACACCTTC
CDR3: CASVGRTGKTNYGYTF

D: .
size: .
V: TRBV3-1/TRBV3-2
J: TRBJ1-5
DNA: TGTGCCAGCAGCCAAGCCCTCTATCAGCCCCAGCATTTT
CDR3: CASSQALYQPQHF

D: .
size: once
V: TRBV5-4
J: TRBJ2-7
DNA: TGTGCCAGCAGCACAATAGCGCCCAGCTCCTACGAGCAGTACTTC
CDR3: CASSTIAPSSYEQYF

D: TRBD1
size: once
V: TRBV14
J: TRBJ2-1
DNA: TGTGCCAGCGCTCGATTCAGGGGGCGGACGTACAATGAGCAGTTCTTC
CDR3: CASARFRGRTYNEQFF

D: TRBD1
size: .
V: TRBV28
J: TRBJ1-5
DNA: TGTGCCAGCAGTCCAACAACAGGGGCCGGACAGCCCCAGCATTTT
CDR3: CASSPTTGAGQPQHF

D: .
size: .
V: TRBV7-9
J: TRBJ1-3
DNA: TGTGCCAGCGAGGGCCTCTCTGGAAACACCATATATTTT
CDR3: CASEGLSGNTIYF

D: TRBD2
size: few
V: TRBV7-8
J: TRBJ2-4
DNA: TGTGCCAGCAGCTTTGGGGGGAGGGCCCAGGACTTC
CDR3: CASSFGGRAQDF

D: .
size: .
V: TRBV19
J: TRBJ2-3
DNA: TGTGCCAGTAGGGTAATAGCCCGTTCGGATACGCAGTATTTT
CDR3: CASRVIARSDTQYF

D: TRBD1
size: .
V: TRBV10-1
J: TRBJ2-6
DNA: TGCGCCAGCAGTGACGGGACAGGGGTTTCTGGGGCCAACGTCCTGACTTTC
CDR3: CASSDGTGVSGANVLTF

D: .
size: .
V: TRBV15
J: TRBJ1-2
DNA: TGTGCCACCAGCAGAGATAAGGGAAGGGGTTATGGCTACACCTTC
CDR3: CATSRDKGRGYGYTF

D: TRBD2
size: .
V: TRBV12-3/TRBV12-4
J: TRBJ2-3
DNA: TGTGCCAGCAGTTTAGAGCGGGGGAATACGCAGTATTTT
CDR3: CASSLERGNTQYF

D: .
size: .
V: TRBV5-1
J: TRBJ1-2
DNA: TGCGCCAGCAGCTTGGAAGGGGCACTCTATGGCTACACCTTC
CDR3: CASSLEGALYGYTF

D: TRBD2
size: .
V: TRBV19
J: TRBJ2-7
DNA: TGTGCCAGTAGTACCGGGACTAGCGGGATAACCTACGAGCAGTACTTC
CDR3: CASSTGTSGITYEQYF

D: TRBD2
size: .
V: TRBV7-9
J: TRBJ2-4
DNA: TGTGCCAGCAGTCCTAGCGGGGCCAAAAACATTCAGTACTTC
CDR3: CASSPSGAKNIQYF

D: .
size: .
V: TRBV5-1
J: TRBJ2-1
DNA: TGCGCCAGCATCTCTAGCCCTACTTACAATGAGCAGTTCTTC
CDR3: CASISSPTYNEQFF

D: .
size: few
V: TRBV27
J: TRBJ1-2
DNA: TGTGCCAGCAGTTTGGTAGGACAGAGTAACTATGGCTACACCTTC
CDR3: CASSLVGQSNYGYTF

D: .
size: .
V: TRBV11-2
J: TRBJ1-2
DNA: TGTGCCAGCAGCTTAAGCGCTAACTATGGCTACACCTTC
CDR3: CASSLSANYGYTF

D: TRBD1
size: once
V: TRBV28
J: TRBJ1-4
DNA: TGTGCCAGCGGATCTTTCAGGGGGCTGGGTGAAAAACTGTTTTTT
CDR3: CASGSFRGLGEKLFF

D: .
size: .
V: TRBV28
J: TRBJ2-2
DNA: TGTGCCAGCAGTTTATCGGCGGGGGCCGGTACCGGGGAGCTGTTTTTT
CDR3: CASSLSAGAGTGELFF

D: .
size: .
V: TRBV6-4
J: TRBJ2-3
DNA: TGTGCCAGCAGTGTTACGGAGGAGGGCACAGATACGCAGTATTTT
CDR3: CASSVTEEGTDTQYF

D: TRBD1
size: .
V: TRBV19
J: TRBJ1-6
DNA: TGTGCCAGTAATGATGAGCGCGCAGGGGGTTCACCCCTCCACTTT
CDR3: CASNDERAGGSPLHF

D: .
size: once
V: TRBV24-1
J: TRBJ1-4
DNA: TGTGCCACCAGTGGCAGCGGCTCAACTAATGAAAAACTGTTTTTT
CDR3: CATSGSGSTNEKLFF

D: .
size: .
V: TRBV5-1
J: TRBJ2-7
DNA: TGCGCCAGCAGCTTGGCCTCGGGAAATGTCTTGTACGAGCAGTACTTC
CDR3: CASSLASGNVLYEQYF

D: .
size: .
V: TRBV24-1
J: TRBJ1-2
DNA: TGTGCCACCAGTGAGAGGGCAGACTATGGCTACACCTTC
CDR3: CATSERADYGYTF

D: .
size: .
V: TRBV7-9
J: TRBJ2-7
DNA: TGTGCCAGCAGGGCCCTGGGACATGGCTCCTACGAGCAGTACTTC
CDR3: CASRALGHGSYEQYF

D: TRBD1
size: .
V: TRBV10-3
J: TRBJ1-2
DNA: TGTGCCATCGCATCCGACAGGGGGCAAGGCTACACCTTC
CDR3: CAIASDRGQGYTF

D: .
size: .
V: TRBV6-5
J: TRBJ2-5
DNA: TGTGCCAGCAGGAGGACGGGTAGCGGCCTACGGACCCAGTACTTC
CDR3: CASRRTGSGLRTQYF

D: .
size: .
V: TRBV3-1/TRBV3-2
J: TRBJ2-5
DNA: TGTGCCAGCAGCCAAGATTTTGGGGCAGCTCAAGAGACCCAGTACTTC
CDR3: CASSQDFGAAQETQYF

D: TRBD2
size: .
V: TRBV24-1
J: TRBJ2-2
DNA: TGTGCCACCAGTGATTTATCGACTAGCCGGGCCGGGGAGCTGTTTTTT
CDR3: CATSDLSTSRAGELFF

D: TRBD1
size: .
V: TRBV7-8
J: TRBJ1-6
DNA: TGTGCCAGCAGCCCCGGACAGGGCCTTAATTCACCCCTCCACTTT
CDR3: CASSPGQGLNSPLHF

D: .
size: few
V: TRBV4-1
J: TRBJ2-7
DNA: TGCGCCAGCAGCCAAGGTAGTTGGCTAGTCGAAAGTGCCGACGAGCAGTACTTC
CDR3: CASSQGSWLVESADEQYF

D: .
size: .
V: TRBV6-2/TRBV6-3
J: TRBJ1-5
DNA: TGTGCCAGCAGTTACTCGACTTTCTCTGGAGACTGGGCCCAGCATTTT
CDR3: CASSYSTFSGDWAQHF

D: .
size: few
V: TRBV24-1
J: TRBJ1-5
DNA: TGTGCCACCAGTGCCCCTGGCGGGGTAGGGAATCAGCCCCAGCATTTT
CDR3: CATSAPGGVGNQPQHF

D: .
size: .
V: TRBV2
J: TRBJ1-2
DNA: TGTGCCAGCAGGGGGGGGAACTATGGCTACACCTTC
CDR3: CASRGGNYGYTF

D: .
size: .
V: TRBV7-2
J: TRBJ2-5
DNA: TGTGCCAGCAGCTTAGCGGGAGGGGGAGAGACCCAGTACTTC
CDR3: CASSLAGGGETQYF